The rows below give T cell receptor beta chains drawn from one sample of a study of shared clonotypes between healthy human individuals. Profiled with immunoSEQ multiplex PCR; TCRdb holds only in-frame clones, not every one. The data show approximately 1.5 million clones, roughly 98% seen once. The sample taken for sequencing was naive CD4+ T cells sorted from blood. These receptor sequences come from a man aged 25-45 years in good health. Both conserved end residues are part of each CDR3. Fields, in order: CDR3 protein, CDR3 DNA, J gene, D gene, V gene, CDR3 length. A D gene is named only where the DNA matches it firmly.

CDR3aa: CASGTVASMNEKLFF
CDR3nt: TGTGCCAGCGGCACCGTGGCCAGCATGAATGAAAAACTGTTTTTT
j_gene: TRBJ1-4
d_gene: -
v_gene: TRBV27
len: 15

CDR3aa: CASSPLVENNEQFF
CDR3nt: TGTGCCAGCAGTCCCCTTGTAGAGAACAATGAGCAGTTCTTC
j_gene: TRBJ2-1
d_gene: -
v_gene: TRBV28
len: 14

CDR3aa: CASSLNRGNYGYTF
CDR3nt: TGTGCCAGCAGCCTTAACAGGGGTAACTATGGCTACACCTTC
j_gene: TRBJ1-2
d_gene: TRBD1
v_gene: TRBV7-2
len: 14

CDR3aa: CASSPPLAGVYTDTQYF
CDR3nt: TGCGCCAGCAGCCCCCCACTAGCGGGAGTTTACACAGATACGCAGTATTTT
j_gene: TRBJ2-3
d_gene: TRBD2
v_gene: TRBV5-1
len: 17

CDR3aa: CASSVEGTSGSFAETQYF
CDR3nt: TGTGCCAGCAGCGTCGAAGGGACTAGCGGGAGTTTCGCGGAGACCCAGTACTTC
j_gene: TRBJ2-5
d_gene: TRBD2
v_gene: TRBV9
len: 18

CDR3aa: CASSTGGWPEQYF
CDR3nt: TGTGCCAGCAGTACAGGGGGATGGCCGGAGCAGTACTTC
j_gene: TRBJ2-7
d_gene: TRBD1
v_gene: TRBV28
len: 13

CDR3aa: CAISDGQGVETQYF
CDR3nt: TGTGCCATCAGTGACGGACAGGGGGTTGAGACCCAGTACTTC
j_gene: TRBJ2-5
d_gene: TRBD1
v_gene: TRBV10-3
len: 14

CDR3aa: CASSNGTGRSNYGYTF
CDR3nt: TGCGCCAGCAGCAACGGGACAGGGCGTTCTAACTATGGCTACACCTTC
j_gene: TRBJ1-2
d_gene: TRBD1
v_gene: TRBV5-1
len: 16

CDR3aa: CASSQGRDTEAFF
CDR3nt: TGTGCCAGCTCACAGGGTAGAGACACTGAAGCTTTCTTT
j_gene: TRBJ1-1
d_gene: -
v_gene: TRBV18
len: 13

CDR3aa: CASSLVPGSYEQYF
CDR3nt: TGCGCCAGCAGCTTGGTACCAGGCTCCTACGAGCAGTACTTC
j_gene: TRBJ2-7
d_gene: -
v_gene: TRBV5-1
len: 14

CDR3aa: CASSLYQTYEQYF
CDR3nt: TGTGCCAGCAGTTTATACCAAACCTACGAGCAGTACTTC
j_gene: TRBJ2-7
d_gene: -
v_gene: TRBV28
len: 13

CDR3aa: CASSLGQGRGGELFF
CDR3nt: TGTGCCAGCAGCTTAGGGCAGGGGCGAGGCGGGGAGCTGTTTTTT
j_gene: TRBJ2-2
d_gene: -
v_gene: TRBV11-2
len: 15

CDR3aa: CASSYGVGNQPQHF
CDR3nt: TGTGCCAGCAGTTACGGGGTTGGCAATCAGCCCCAGCATTTT
j_gene: TRBJ1-5
d_gene: -
v_gene: TRBV6-5
len: 14

CDR3aa: CASSSWTGGTSGANVLTF
CDR3nt: TGCGCCAGCAGCTCTTGGACAGGCGGTACCTCTGGGGCCAACGTCCTGACTTTC
j_gene: TRBJ2-6
d_gene: TRBD1
v_gene: TRBV5-1
len: 18

CDR3aa: CATTPSRGEVIQYF
CDR3nt: TGTGCCACCACTCCCTCTAGGGGGGAAGTCATTCAGTACTTC
j_gene: TRBJ2-4
d_gene: -
v_gene: TRBV6-5
len: 14